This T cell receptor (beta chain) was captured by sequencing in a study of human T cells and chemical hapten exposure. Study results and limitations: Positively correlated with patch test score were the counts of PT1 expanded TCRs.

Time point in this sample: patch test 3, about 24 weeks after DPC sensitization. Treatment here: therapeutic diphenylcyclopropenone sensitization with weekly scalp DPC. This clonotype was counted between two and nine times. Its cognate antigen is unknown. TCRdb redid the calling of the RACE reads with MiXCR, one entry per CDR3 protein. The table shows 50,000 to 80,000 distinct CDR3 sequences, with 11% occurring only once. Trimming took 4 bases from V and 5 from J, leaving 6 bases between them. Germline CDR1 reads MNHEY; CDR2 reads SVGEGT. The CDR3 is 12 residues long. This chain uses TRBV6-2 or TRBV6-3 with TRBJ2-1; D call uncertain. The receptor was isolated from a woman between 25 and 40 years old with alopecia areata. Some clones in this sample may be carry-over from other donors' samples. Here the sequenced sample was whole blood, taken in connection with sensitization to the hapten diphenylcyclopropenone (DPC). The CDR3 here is CASSFRNNEQFF. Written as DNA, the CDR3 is TGTGCCAGCAGTTTCCGGAACAATGAGCAGTTCTTC.